The 27 T cell receptor beta chains below all came from one sample that was sequenced in a study of vaccination effects on CD4 cells after COVID-19. Expansion with viral peptide pools was applied to antigen-specific CD4+ T cells by the ViraFEST assay prior to sequencing. The culture ran for 10 days before CD4+ T cells were isolated. These receptors' targets are unknown. Sequencing used immunoSEQ multiplex PCR; TCRdb keeps in-frame clones, though not all of them. The sample holds approximately 8,900 clones, 60% to 75% seen once. The source material was CD4+ T cells from PBMCs cultured with HCoV-229E spike peptides, sampled before COVID-19 vaccination. These receptors were collected from a human donor who received a COVID-19 vaccine.

The V call is TRBV7-2, the J call TRBJ1-5; perhaps TRBD1 as D (5 bases). CDR1 is SGHTA and CDR2 is FQGNSA in the germline V gene. The V end was cut by 5 bases, the J end by 1 base, with 6 bases between. The CDR3 is 13 residues long. CDR3 coding DNA: TGTGCCAGCAGCGCAGGGAGCAATCAGCCCCAGCATTTT. Its protein is CASSAGSNQPQHF. The full variable domain, with the rest looked up from reference TRBV7-2 and TRBJ1-5, is GAGVSQSPSNKVTEKGKDVELRCDPISGHTALYWYRQSLGQGLEFLIYFQGNSAPDKSGLPSDRFSAERTGGSVSTLTIQRTQQEDSAVYLCASSAGSNQPQHFGDGTRLSIL.

The V gene is TRBV6-1, the J gene TRBJ2-4; D remains unclear. The germline V gene has CDR1 MNHNS and CDR2 SASEGT. This CDR3 spans 13 amino acids. V was trimmed by 2 bases and J by 5 bases, leaving 7 bases between them. CDR3 DNA: TGTGCCAGCAGTGAACAGCCTGAAAACATTCAGTACTTC. Translation gives CASSEQPENIQYF.

The chain joins TRBV6-5 to TRBJ2-7; 7 bases are a match to TRBD1. Losses at the gene ends were 2 bases for V and 2 bases for J; bases not matched to a gene: 9. The germline gives CDR1 MNHEY, CDR2 SVGAGI. The CDR3 extends over 16 amino acids. The CDR3 coding sequence is TGTGCCAGCAGTTACAGAGGGCAGGGGGATCCCTACGAGCAGTACTTC. Amino acids: CASSYRGQGDPYEQYF.

The DNA for the CDR3 is TGTGCCACCAGCAGAGATCGGGGCGAGCAGTACTTC. Translation gives CATSRDRGEQYF. The gene calls are TRBV15 and TRBJ2-7, with D maybe TRBD2 (5 bases). Germline CDR1 LNHNV, CDR2 YYDKDF (reference sequence). This CDR3 has 12 amino acids. V lost 0 bases to trimming and J lost 6 bases, with 6 bases between them.

V is TRBV28 and J is TRBJ1-1, with D unclear. Trimming cost V 3 bases and J 3 bases, with 5 bases left between them. Germline loops: CDR1 MDHEN, CDR2 SYDVKM. The length of the CDR3 is 12 residues. The CDR3 nucleotides read TGTGCCAGCAGTTTCTCGGACACTGAAGCTTTCTTT. It encodes CASSFSDTEAFF.

The chain combines TRBV2 with TRBJ1-2; the D is unclear. The CDR3 sequence is 11 residues long. Deletions cut 3 bases from V and 2 bases from J, with 1 base between. CDR1 is SNHLY and CDR2 is FYNNEI in the germline V gene. The CDR3 region has the DNA TGTGCCAGCAGTGACAACTATGGCTACACCTTC. Amino acids: CASSDNYGYTF.

CDR3 coding DNA: TGCGCCAGCAGCCAGGATGGCAGGAGCACAGATACGCAGTATTTT. As protein: CASSQDGRSTDTQYF. The V call is TRBV5-1, the J call TRBJ2-3, with D uncertain. V lost 4 bases and J 0 bases, leaving 12 bases between the germline ends. Germline V gene data show CDR1 as SGHRS and CDR2 as YFSETQ. This CDR3 has 15 amino acids.

V and J are TRBV3-1 (or the pseudogene TRBV3-2) and TRBJ2-7, with TRBD2 as a possible D gene (7 bases). The ends were cut back, 4 bases at V and 2 bases at J, with 12 bases in the middle. The CDR3 is made up of 14 amino acids. Per the germline V gene, CDR1 is LGHDT and CDR2 is YNNKEL (reference sequence). For the CDR3, the DNA is TGTGCCAGCAGCCCGGAGGGGGGGACCTACGAGCAGTACTTC. It codes for CASSPEGGTYEQYF.

The CDR3 loop is CASSLGNAEETQYF. CDR3 sequence (DNA): TGTGCCAGCAGCTTAGGAAATGCTGAAGAGACCCAGTACTTC. V is TRBV7-2 and J is TRBJ2-5; no firm D call. CDR1 SGHTA and CDR2 FQGNSA come from the germline V gene. This CDR3 region has 14 residues. The V and J ends lost 1 base and 3 bases respectively, with 9 bases between them.

The chain has TRBV5-1 and TRBJ2-3; 11 bases fit TRBD2. The CDR3 spans 18 residues. V gave up 3 bases and J gave up 1 base; unmatched junction bases: 10. CDR1 and CDR2 (germline): SGHRS, YFSETQ. Here the CDR3 reads CASSSPSLAGGGTDTQYF. CDR3 nucleotide sequence: TGCGCCAGCAGCTCACCCTCTTTAGCGGGAGGGGGCACAGATACGCAGTATTTT.

The chain joins TRBV19 to TRBJ2-3, with a possible D match to TRBD1 (5 bases). Germline assignment: CDR1 LNHDA and CDR2 SQIVND (reference sequence). Trimming stripped 5 bases from V and 3 bases from J, with 15 bases between. The CDR3 loop spans 15 amino acids. CDR3 sequence: CASSWGAFWTDTQYF. CDR3 DNA sequence: TGTGCCAGTAGTTGGGGCGCCTTTTGGACAGATACGCAGTATTTT.

The chain couples TRBV5-4 to TRBJ1-2; no reliable D call. The CDR3 is made up of 12 amino acids. Per the germline V gene, CDR1 is SGHNT and CDR2 is YYREEE (reference sequence). With 2 bases removed from V and 6 bases from J, the gap between germline ends came to 8 bases. The CDR3 nucleotides read TGTGCCAGCAGCTTCGGACGGGATGGCTACACCTTC. It translates to CASSFGRDGYTF. The whole variable domain, filled in from reference TRBV5-4 and TRBJ1-2, reads ETGVTQSPTHLIKTRGQQVTLRCSSQSGHNTVSWYQQALGQGPQFIFQYYREEENGRGNFPPRFSGLQFPNYSSELNVNALELDDSALYLCASSFGRDGYTFGSGTRLTVV.

This clone was detected only a few times. The chain has TRBV12-5 and TRBJ1-1; the D gene is possibly TRBD1 (5 bases). The CDR3 contains 14 residues. V was pared by 4 bases and J by 1 base, with 10 bases between. Germline CDR1 LGHNT, CDR2 FRNRAP. CDR3 in amino acids: CASGSGQGNTEAFF. The CDR3 DNA reads TGTGCTAGTGGTTCCGGCCAGGGGAACACTGAAGCTTTCTTT.

The gene calls are TRBV6-5 and TRBJ2-7, with a possible D match to TRBD2 (6 bases). There are 12 residues in the CDR3. Trimming cost V 7 bases and J 5 bases, with 12 bases left between them. Per the germline V gene, CDR1 is MNHEY and CDR2 is SVGAGI. The CDR3 reads CASKASENEQYF. The DNA for the CDR3 is TGTGCCAGCAAGGCTAGCGAGAACGAGCAGTACTTC.

V usage is TRBV5-6 and J usage is TRBJ1-1, with D tentatively TRBD1 (6 bases). V shed 4 bases and J shed 7 bases, with 8 bases lying between them. There are 11 residues in the CDR3. Germline CDR1 SGHDT, CDR2 YYEEEE. The CDR3 DNA is TGTGCCAGCAGCAGGGGGGGTGAAGCTTTCTTT. It codes for CASSRGGEAFF.

A word on this clone: This same CDR3 is encoded by further DNA sequences in the sample. The chain has TRBV5-6 and TRBJ2-3; D is tentatively TRBD1 or TRBD2 (5 bases each). This CDR3 has 11 amino acids. The V end lost 2 bases, the J end lost 9 bases, and 7 bases lay between the germline ends. CDR1 and CDR2 (germline): SGHDT, YYEEEE. The CDR3 is CASSFRDTQYF. Written as DNA, the CDR3 is TGTGCCAGCAGCTTTAGGGACACGCAGTATTTT. Using reference TRBV5-6 and TRBJ2-3 for the parts outside the CDR3, the full variable domain is DAGVTQSPTHLIKTRGQQVTLRCSPKSGHDTVSWYQQALGQGPQFIFQYYEEEERQRGNFPDRFSGHQFPNYSSELNVNALLLGDSALYLCASSFRDTQYFGPGTRLTVL.

This clone came up once. The rearrangement uses TRBV2 and TRBJ2-7; 7 bases fit TRBD2. The CDR3 loop spans 13 amino acids. CDR1 and CDR2 (germline): SNHLY, FYNNEI. J gave up 7 bases and V 5 bases, and 8 bases lay outside the gene matches. CDR3 bases: TGTGCCAGCAGTCAAGGGGAGGGGAGAGAGCAGTACTTC. Encoded protein: CASSQGEGREQYF.

This clone was counted only a few times. The chain recombines TRBV19 with TRBJ1-5; no definite D call. Trimming pared 8 bases from V and 2 bases from J, leaving 10 bases between. CDR3 length equals 13 residues. Germline V gene sequence: CDR1 LNHDA, CDR2 SQIVND (reference sequence). The CDR3 region has the DNA TGTGCCAGTGGGTGGCGAGGCAATCAGCCCCAGCATTTT. Translation gives CASGWRGNQPQHF.

The V and J genes are TRBV30 and TRBJ2-6; unclear D gene. The CDR3 sequence is 15 residues long. The V end was cut by 0 bases, the J end by 1 base, with 7 bases between. CDR1 is GTSNPN and CDR2 is SVGIG in the germline V gene (reference sequence). The DNA for the CDR3 is TGTGCCTGGAGTGTAAGGCCGTCTGGGGCCAACGTCCTGACTTTC. Protein product: CAWSVRPSGANVLTF.

V gene TRBV5-1 combines with J gene TRBJ2-2, with D possibly TRBD1 on 6 matching bases. V dropped 5 bases and J dropped 4 bases, with 12 bases sitting between them. CDR3 length: 14 amino acids. The V gene's germline CDR1 is SGHRS and CDR2 YFSETQ. CDR3: CASRTGRVTGELFF. In DNA, the CDR3 is TGCGCCAGCAGAACAGGGCGGGTCACCGGGGAGCTGTTTTTT.

This clone has only one observation. This sequence joins TRBV4-1 and TRBJ1-4; D remains unclear. Germline values: CDR1 MGHRA, CDR2 YSYEKL. Trimming removed 0 bases from V and 0 bases from J, with 17 bases in between. The CDR3 is 19 residues long. In DNA, the CDR3 is TGCGCCAGCAGCCAAGATCTATCTGGCGCCTATGCAACTAATGAAAAACTGTTTTTT. It translates to CASSQDLSGAYATNEKLFF.

This clone was counted a few times. This chain links TRBV29-1 with TRBJ2-7; D ambiguous. The V end was cut by 0 bases, the J end by 9 bases, with 12 bases between. In germline, CDR1 is SQVTM, CDR2 ANQGSEA. The CDR3 loop spans 12 amino acids. The CDR3 loop reads CSVEDFPAGQYF. CDR3 bases: TGCAGCGTTGAAGATTTTCCGGCAGGGCAGTACTTC.

The chain recombines TRBV24-1 with TRBJ2-5; D possibly uses TRBD1 or TRBD2 (5 bases each). This CDR3 contains 14 residues. Germline CDR1 reads KGHDR; CDR2 reads SFDVKD. Between the trimmed V and J ends, which lost 4 bases and 1 base, there was a span of 9 bases. The CDR3 DNA is TGTGCCACCAGTGAGTCCGGGGCCCAAGAGACCCAGTACTTC. Translating gives CATSESGAQETQYF.

The chain employs TRBV19 and TRBJ2-7; TRBD2 aligns across 11 bases. CDR3 length equals 12 residues. The trim removed 9 bases at V and 3 bases at J, leaving 1 base unmatched. The V gene's germline CDR1 is LNHDA and CDR2 SQIVND (reference sequence). In DNA, the CDR3 is TGTGCCAGCGGGACTAGCGGCTACGAGCAGTACTTC. As protein: CASGTSGYEQYF. Complete variable domain (other parts from reference TRBV19 and TRBJ2-7): DGGITQSPKYLFRKEGQNVTLSCEQNLNHDAMYWYRQDPGQGLRLIYYSQIVNDFQKGDIAEGYSVSREKKESFPLTVTSAQKNPTAFYLCASGTSGYEQYFGPGTRLTVT.

The chain uses TRBV7-6 and TRBJ1-2, with TRBD1 as a possible D gene (5 bases). CDR3 size: 18 residues. CDR1 SGHVS and CDR2 FNYEAQ come from the germline V gene. The V end was cut by 5 bases, the J end by 7 bases, with 29 bases between. CDR3 bases: TGTGCCAGCAGCCTCTACCAGCCTAGTACAGAAACCGGGGGTGGCTACACCTTC. Protein sequence: CASSLYQPSTETGGGYTF.

In this sample, this clone turned up a few times. The chain couples TRBV7-9 to TRBJ2-3; D uncertain. Trimming took off 5 bases at V and 6 bases at J, with 6 bases between the two ends. The CDR3 has 11 residues. The germline V gene encodes CDR1 SEHNR and CDR2 FQNEAQ (reference sequence). The CDR3, as DNA: TGTGCCAGCAGCCCCGCGGATACGCAGTATTTT. This sequence encodes CASSPADTQYF.

The chain carries TRBV5-1 and TRBJ2-7; the D gene could be TRBD1 or TRBD2 (5 bases each). Germline lookup yields CDR1 SGHRS and CDR2 YFSETQ. The V end lost 0 bases, the J end lost 1 base, and 14 bases lay between the germline ends. This CDR3 has 16 amino acids. The CDR3 region is CASSLGAWDGSYEQYF. The CDR3 nucleotides are TGCGCCAGCAGCTTGGGAGCTTGGGACGGATCCTACGAGCAGTACTTC. Variable domain in full (rest from reference TRBV5-1 and TRBJ2-7): KAGVTQTPRYLIKTRGQQVTLSCSPISGHRSVSWYQQTPGQGLQFLFEYFSETQRNKGNFPGRFSGRQFSNSRSEMNVSTLELGDSALYLCASSLGAWDGSYEQYFGPGTRLTVT.